The clone carrying this TCR beta chain was observed a handful of times. This sample stems from a study of T cell repertoires in cytomegalovirus infection. TCRdb recomputed calls from the reads with MiXCR, one row per CDR3 protein. There are a few hundred thousand distinct CDR3 sequences in the sample; approximately 17% occur only once, and 40% to 55% lies in the top ten. V gave up 4 bases and J gave up 3 bases, with 9 bases separating them. Germline V gene data show CDR1 as KGHDR and CDR2 as SFDVKD. The CDR3 extends over 13 amino acids. Material for sequencing was CD8+ T cells from PBMCs. The gene calls are TRBV24-1 and TRBJ2-7; weak D call: TRBD1 (5 bases). The source is a human donor in good health (CMV status not recorded). Some clones in this sample may be carry-over from other donors' samples. CDR3 bases: TGTGCCACCAGTGACCGAGACAGCTACGAGCAGTACTTC. Its translation is CATSDRDSYEQYF.